Shown below are 14 T cell receptor beta chains from a single sample sequenced in a study of Graves' ophthalmopathy and Graves' hyperthyroidism. Using RNA transcripts, the TCR beta CDR3 regions were amplified. HTBI primers served in a first-round RT-PCR, which a second-round multiplex PCR followed. TCRdb used MiXCR to reprocess the multiplex PCR reads, holding one entry per CDR3 protein. The data hold about 380,000 distinct CDR3 sequences, with approximately 15% observed a single time. The specimen sequenced was peripheral blood. The receptors shown here come from a woman aged 18-29 years with stable Graves' hyperthyroidism.

This clonotype was seen at least ten times. CDR3 sequence: CASSLENYSPRDSSRSAFF. The CDR3 DNA is TGTGCCAGCAGTTTAGAAAACTACTCCCCCCGGGACTCAAGCCGGAGCGCTTTCTTT. This chain connects TRBV12-3 or TRBV12-4 to TRBJ1-1, with D possibly being TRBD1 (5 bases). With 1 base removed from V and 11 bases from J, the gap between germline ends came to 32 bases. CDR3 length equals 19 residues.

This clonotype was recorded many times. The rearrangement joins TRBV12-5 to TRBJ1-1; D may be TRBD1 (6 bases). CDR1 is LGHNT, CDR2 FRNRAP, per germline. The V and J ends lost 2 bases and 0 bases respectively, with 13 bases between them. The CDR3 is 16 residues long. CDR3 region: CASGLFPDRLNTEAFF. In DNA form, the CDR3 reads TGTGCTAGTGGTTTGTTCCCGGACAGACTGAACACTGAAGCTTTCTTT.

This clonotype was observed many times. This chain links TRBV15 with TRBJ1-6; D not resolved. Trimming pared 2 bases from V and 7 bases from J, leaving 9 bases between. The V gene's germline CDR1 is LNHNV and CDR2 YYDKDF (reference sequence). This CDR3 has 14 residues. The CDR3 sequence is CATSRPGSNSPLHF. For the CDR3, the DNA is TGTGCCACCAGCAGACCAGGTTCGAATTCACCCCTCCACTTT. The complete variable domain, with remaining parts taken from reference TRBV15 and TRBJ1-6, reads DAMVIQNPRYQVTQFGKPVTLSCSQTLNHNVMYWYQQKSSQAPKLLFHYYDKDFNNEADTPDNFQSRRPNTSFCFLDIRSPGLGDTAMYLCATSRPGSNSPLHFGNGTRLTVT.

With regard to this clonotype: This may be a read error: a much more frequent sequence differs by one nucleotide. The chain employs TRBV7-9 and TRBJ2-2; D gene ambiguous. V was trimmed by 3 bases and J by 7 bases, leaving 6 bases between them. The CDR3 covers 12 residues. Germline CDR1 and CDR2: SEHNR and FQNEAQ (reference sequence). CDR3 sequence reads: CASSFDIGELFF. CDR3 nucleotides: TGTGCCAGCAGCTTTGACATCGGGGAGCTGTTTTTT.

CDR3 region: CASSGLGEPYNGYTF. The CDR3 DNA sequence: TGTGCCAGCAGCGGACTCGGGGAGCCATATAATGGCTACACCTTC. The V and J genes are TRBV5-6 and TRBJ1-2; D ambiguous. The CDR3 covers 15 residues. Trimming removed 4 bases from V and 6 bases from J, with 19 bases in between. Germline CDR1 and CDR2: SGHDT and YYEEEE.

In this sample, this clonotype turned up many times. V is TRBV18 and J is TRBJ1-1; 8 nucleotides match TRBD1. Germline trimming cut 2 bases from V and 5 bases from J; bases unmatched to any gene: 7. Germline CDR1 and CDR2: KGHSH and LQKENI. The CDR3 covers 15 residues. The CDR3 DNA reads TGTGCCAGCTCACCAACGGGGACAGGTGGGACTGAAGCTTTCTTT. This sequence encodes CASSPTGTGGTEAFF.

The V and J genes are TRBV29-1 and TRBJ1-1; TRBD1 might be the D (5 bases). Trimming left V 5 bases short and J 1 base short, with 14 bases between. The germline V gene has CDR1 SQVTM and CDR2 ANQGSEA. This CDR3 contains 14 residues. CDR3 DNA sequence: TGCAGCGTTTTGGGGGGATGGGGGAACACTGAAGCTTTCTTT. Residues: CSVLGGWGNTEAFF.

This clonotype has a count of ten or more. CDR3 DNA: TGTGCCAGCTCCGGGGTAGGGGAAAGAAGTGGCTACACCTTC. Translated: CASSGVGERSGYTF. The genes are TRBV25-1 and TRBJ1-2; D may be TRBD1 (5 bases). Germline CDR1 and CDR2: MGHDK and SYGVNS. Trimming removed 8 bases from V and 7 bases from J, with 20 bases in between. The CDR3 is made up of 14 amino acids.

This clonotype was found many times. This chain joins TRBV6-1 and TRBJ2-7; D is tentatively TRBD1 or TRBD2 (5 bases each). Germline values: CDR1 MNHNS, CDR2 SASEGT. The CDR3 covers 12 residues. V was pared by 10 bases and J by 0 bases, with 10 bases between. The CDR3 nucleotides read TGTGCCATCGGGGACCGCTCCTACGAGCAGTACTTC. Translating gives CAIGDRSYEQYF.

This clonotype was seen many times. The J gene is TRBJ2-1, the V gene TRBV13; tentatively, D is TRBD1 (5 bases). V lost 0 bases to trimming and J lost 3 bases, with 9 bases between them. This CDR3 region has 15 residues. The germline V gene has CDR1 PRHDT and CDR2 FYEKMQ (reference sequence). The CDR3 bases are TGTGCCAGCAGCTTAGGTAGGGGAATCTACAATGAGCAGTTCTTC. Its translation is CASSLGRGIYNEQFF.

This clonotype was recorded many times. The chain employs TRBV5-1 and TRBJ1-1; D may be TRBD1 (6 bases). The V gene lost 6 bases and the J gene lost 1 base, with 10 bases spanning the gap. Germline values: CDR1 SGHRS, CDR2 YFSETQ. This CDR3 has 13 amino acids. The CDR3 spells CASTGRGNTEAFF. The CDR3 DNA is TGCGCCAGCACTGGCAGGGGGAACACTGAAGCTTTCTTT.

Many counts were recorded for this clonotype. The V gene is TRBV6-1, the J gene TRBJ2-2, with D possibly matching TRBD1 (6 bases). The CDR3 loop spans 13 amino acids. Germline loops: CDR1 MNHNS, CDR2 SASEGT. Trimming cost V 6 bases and J 5 bases, with 10 bases left between them. The CDR3 is CASRQGGTGELFF. The DNA of the CDR3 is TGTGCCAGCAGACAAGGGGGAACCGGGGAGCTGTTTTTT.

About this clonotype: Being one base from a much bigger clone, this may be a read error. The V and J genes are TRBV2 and TRBJ1-1, with TRBD1 matching over 7 bases. The CDR3 is 13 amino acids. Germline values: CDR1 SNHLY, CDR2 FYNNEI. CDR3 region: CASKGDRDTEACF. CDR3 bases: TGTGCCAGCAAGGGGGACAGAGACACTGAAGCTTGCTTT.

This clonotype was seen at least ten times. The V gene is TRBV20-1, the J gene TRBJ1-6; tentatively, D is TRBD1 (5 bases). Per the germline V gene, CDR1 is DFQATT and CDR2 is SNEGSKA (reference sequence). V lost 3 bases to trimming and J lost 15 bases, with 21 bases between them. The CDR3 loop spans 14 amino acids. The CDR3 loop reads CSASAGTDVHVLHF. In nucleotides, the CDR3 is TGCAGTGCTAGTGCGGGGACGGATGTTCATGTCCTCCACTTT.